This entry concerns a single TCR beta chain. This clone's antigen is unknown. No clone much larger than this one lies a single base away; base qualities are absent. TCRbeta CDR3 regions were amplified from genomic DNA by means of the immunoSEQ Assay, a bias-controlled multiplex PCR. On the authors' methods: Within the assay, amplification of reference gene primers was used to estimate how many nucleated cells each sample contained. To quantify the absolute abundance of each unique TCRbeta CDR3 rearrangement, sequence reads were collapsed and filtered. Productive Simpson clonality was computed per sample as the square root of Simpson's diversity index over productive rearrangements. TCRdb obtained this table from immuneACCESS and retained in-frame rearrangements with V and J assigned. These tables miss some clones; where compared with another copy, unresolved V genes account for less than half of the shortfall, and the remainder is unexplained. D and trimming were read from the DNA, whereas the V and J calls and clone size are those reported in that table. Here the sample has 95,000 to 150,000 clones; about 79% occur a single time. The biggest ten clones account for approximately 5% of the sample.

Per the germline V gene, MNHEY is the CDR1 and SVGAGI is the CDR2. Its CDR3 holds 15 amino acids, cysteine through phenylalanine. Just the 45-base CDR3 DNA is kept, in frame starting at base 1. V is cut back by 7 bases and J by 4 bases, with 6 bases in the junction unmatched. These data originate in a study of blood T cell repertoires in COVID-19 (dated by TCRdb to the early 2020s). With respect to the entire study: Samples from collaborators originated in the United States, Italy and Spain and spanned both the acute and convalescent phases of COVID-19. Where available, HLA class I and class II types were taken from metadata supplied by the sample provider and were not determined by assay-based typing. The repertoires were released in a freely available public database meant as a resource for research on the immune response to SARS-CoV-2. Samples came from the ongoing ImmuneRACE study (first 160 participants) plus 1,254 subjects from 6 global collaborators. A de-identified subject ID, COVID-19 status, age in years and sex were almost always included in the sample metadata. The dataset comprised deeply sampled blood TCRbeta repertoires from subjects exposed to, actively infected with, or recovered from COVID-19. The material from the prospective study consisted of cDNA or gDNA derived from T cells, B-cell-depleted T cells, or PBMCs.

Beyond this particular receptor, the publication reports: The quantity of clinical and demographic metadata differed by source and by participant and was supplied without curation.

Each collaborating institution followed its own protocols to collect whole blood in K2EDTA tubes. Collaborator samples were shipped for TCRbeta analysis as frozen whole blood, isolated PBMCs, or DNA extracted from either sample type. Recombination joined TRBV6-5 with TRBJ2-1, and 11 bases in between align with TRBD2. The specimen was peripheral blood. This receptor was identified in a woman aged 65 to 85 with acute or convalescent COVID-19. The nucleotide sequence is TGTGCCAGCAACGCACTAGCGGGGGAGTACAATGAGCAGTTCTTC. This gives the protein CASNALAGEYNEQFF.